Sequencing of this T cell receptor (beta chain) was carried out in a study of immune heterogeneity within non-small cell lung tumors. Regarding the study as a whole: Individual patients mostly differed in their high-frequency T-cell receptor beta clonotypes. Significant yet moderate, the positive correlation between local T-cell clonality and local tumor mutational burden reached an R of roughly 0.35. High-frequency clones unique to single sites coexisted with identical dominant CDR3 beta clonotypes that recurred across tumor sites within a patient.

This clonotype is classed as medium-sized. The antigen is undetermined. The CDR3 has 15 residues. Germline V lookup: CDR1 MNHNS, CDR2 SASEGT. V gave up 4 bases and J gave up 1 base; unmatched junction bases: 5. Bulk tumor genomic DNA was the template, and each sample received 450 to 650 ng. Far-apart biopsies, several per primary tumor, were taken during surgery. Their non-small cell lung cancer was newly diagnosed and untreated, and the patients underwent curative surgery. CDR3 of TCR beta was amplified by multiplex PCR that used 32 V and 13 J primers. Using its own MiXCR run on the multiplex PCR reads, TCRdb lists one record per CDR3 protein. The sample shows 21,000 or so distinct CDR3 sequences, around 28% of them seen only once.

The sequenced material came from lung tumor tissue. The sequence was obtained from a man between 35 and 55 years old with non-small cell lung cancer. This chain joins TRBV6-1 and TRBJ2-7; 9 bases match TRBD1. The CDR3 loop is CASSVPGTGSYEQYF. CDR3 bases: TGTGCCAGCAGTGTACCCGGGACAGGGTCCTACGAGCAGTACTTC.